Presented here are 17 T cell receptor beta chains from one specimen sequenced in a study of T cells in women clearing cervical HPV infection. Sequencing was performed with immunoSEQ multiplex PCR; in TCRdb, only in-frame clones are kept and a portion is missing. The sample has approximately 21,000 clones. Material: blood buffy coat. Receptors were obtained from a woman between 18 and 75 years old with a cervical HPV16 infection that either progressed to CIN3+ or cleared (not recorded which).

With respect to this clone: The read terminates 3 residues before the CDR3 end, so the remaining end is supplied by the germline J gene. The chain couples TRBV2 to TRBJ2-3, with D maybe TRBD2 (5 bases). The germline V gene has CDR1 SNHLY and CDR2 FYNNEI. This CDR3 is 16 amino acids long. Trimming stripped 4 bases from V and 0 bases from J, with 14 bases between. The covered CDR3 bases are TGTGCCAGCAGTGGTAGAGCAGGACTGAGCACAGATACG. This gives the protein CASSGRAGLSTDT. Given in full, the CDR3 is CASSGRAGLSTDTQYF.

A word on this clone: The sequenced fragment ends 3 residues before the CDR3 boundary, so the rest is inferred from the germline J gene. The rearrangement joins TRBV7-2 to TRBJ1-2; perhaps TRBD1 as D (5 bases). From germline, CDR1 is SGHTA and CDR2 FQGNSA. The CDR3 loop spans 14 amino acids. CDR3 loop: CASSLFGGRNDYTF. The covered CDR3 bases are TGTGCCAGCAGCTTATTTGGGGGGAGGAATGAC.

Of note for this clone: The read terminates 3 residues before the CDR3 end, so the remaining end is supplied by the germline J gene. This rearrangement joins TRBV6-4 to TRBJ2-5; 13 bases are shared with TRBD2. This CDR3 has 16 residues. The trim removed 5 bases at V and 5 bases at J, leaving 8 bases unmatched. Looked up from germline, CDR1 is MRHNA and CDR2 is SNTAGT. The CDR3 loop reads CASSIKGLAGLETQYF. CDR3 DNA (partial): TGTGCCAGCAGTATCAAGGGACTAGCGGGGCTGGAGACC.

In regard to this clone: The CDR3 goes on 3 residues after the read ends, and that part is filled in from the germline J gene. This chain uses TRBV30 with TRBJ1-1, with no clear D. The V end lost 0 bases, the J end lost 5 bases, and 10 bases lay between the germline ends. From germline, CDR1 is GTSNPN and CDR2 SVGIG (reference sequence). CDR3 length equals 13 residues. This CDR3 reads CAWSVLEGTEAFF. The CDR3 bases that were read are TGTGCCTGGAGTGTATTGGAAGGGACTGAA.

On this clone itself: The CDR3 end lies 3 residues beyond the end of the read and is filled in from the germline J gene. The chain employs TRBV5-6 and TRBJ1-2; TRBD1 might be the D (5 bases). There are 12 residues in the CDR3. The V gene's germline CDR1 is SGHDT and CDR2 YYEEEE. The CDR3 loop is CASRTGRGGYTF. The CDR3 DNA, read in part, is TGTGCCAGCAGGACGGGGCGGGGGGGC.

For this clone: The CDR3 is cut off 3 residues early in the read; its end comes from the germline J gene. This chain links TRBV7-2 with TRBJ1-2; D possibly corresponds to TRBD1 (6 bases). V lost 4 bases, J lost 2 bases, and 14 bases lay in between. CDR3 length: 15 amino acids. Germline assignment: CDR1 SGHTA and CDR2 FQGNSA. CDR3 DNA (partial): TGTGCCAGCAGCTCGAACAGGGTTGTGAACTATGGC. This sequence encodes CASSSNRVVNYG. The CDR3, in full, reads CASSSNRVVNYGYTF.

The CDR3 region is CASSPYGQTQYF. Partial CDR3 DNA: TGTGCCAGCAGTCCCTATGGTCAGACC. The V call is TRBV2, the J call TRBJ2-5; no reliable D call. The CDR3 extends 3 residues past the end of the read, so its final part is completed from the germline J gene. V was trimmed by 5 bases and J by 6 bases, leaving 10 bases between them. The CDR3 sequence is 12 residues long. In germline, CDR1 is SNHLY, CDR2 FYNNEI.

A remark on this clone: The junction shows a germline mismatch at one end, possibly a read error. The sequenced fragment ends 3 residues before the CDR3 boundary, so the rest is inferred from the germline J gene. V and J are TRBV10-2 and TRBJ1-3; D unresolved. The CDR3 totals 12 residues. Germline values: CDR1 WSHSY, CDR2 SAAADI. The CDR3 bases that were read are TGCGCCAGCAGTGAGTTAAGAAACACA. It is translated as CASSELRNT. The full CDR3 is CASSELRNTIYF.

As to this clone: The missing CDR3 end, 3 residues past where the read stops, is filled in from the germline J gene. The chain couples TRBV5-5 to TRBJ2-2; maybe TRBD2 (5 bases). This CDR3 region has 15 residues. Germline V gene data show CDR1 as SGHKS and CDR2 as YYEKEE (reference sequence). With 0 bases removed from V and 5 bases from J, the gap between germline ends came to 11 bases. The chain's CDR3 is CASSLGTPGTGELFF. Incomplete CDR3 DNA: TGTGCCAGCAGCTTGGGTACCCCGGGGACCGGGGAG.

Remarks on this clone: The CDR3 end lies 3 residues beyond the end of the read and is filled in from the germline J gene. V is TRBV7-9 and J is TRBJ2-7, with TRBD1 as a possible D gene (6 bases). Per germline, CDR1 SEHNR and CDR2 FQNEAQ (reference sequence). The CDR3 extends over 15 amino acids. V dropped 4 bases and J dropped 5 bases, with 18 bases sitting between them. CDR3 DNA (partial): TGTGCCAGCAGCTCAAATCTGGACAGTACCGACGAG. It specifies CASSSNLDSTDE. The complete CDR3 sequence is CASSSNLDSTDEQYF.

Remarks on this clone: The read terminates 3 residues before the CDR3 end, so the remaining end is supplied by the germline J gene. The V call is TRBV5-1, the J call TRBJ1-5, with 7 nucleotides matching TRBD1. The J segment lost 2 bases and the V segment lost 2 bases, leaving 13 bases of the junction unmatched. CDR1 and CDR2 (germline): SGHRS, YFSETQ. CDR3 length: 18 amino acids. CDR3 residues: CASSFFQGGVAGNQPQHF. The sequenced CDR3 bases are TGCGCCAGCAGCTTCTTTCAGGGGGGAGTAGCGGGCAATCAGCCC.

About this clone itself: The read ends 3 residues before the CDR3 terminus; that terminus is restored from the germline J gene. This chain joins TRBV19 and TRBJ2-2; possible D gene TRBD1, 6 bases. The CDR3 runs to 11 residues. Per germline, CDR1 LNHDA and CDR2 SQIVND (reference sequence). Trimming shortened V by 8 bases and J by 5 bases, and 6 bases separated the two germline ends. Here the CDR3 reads CASDRTGELFF. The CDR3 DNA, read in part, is TGTGCCAGTGACAGGACCGGGGAG. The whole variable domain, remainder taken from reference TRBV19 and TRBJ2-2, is DGGITQSPKYLFRKEGQNVTLSCEQNLNHDAMYWYRQDPGQGLRLIYYSQIVNDFQKGDIAEGYSVSREKKESFPLTVTSAQKNPTAFYLCASDRTGELFFGEGSRLTVL.

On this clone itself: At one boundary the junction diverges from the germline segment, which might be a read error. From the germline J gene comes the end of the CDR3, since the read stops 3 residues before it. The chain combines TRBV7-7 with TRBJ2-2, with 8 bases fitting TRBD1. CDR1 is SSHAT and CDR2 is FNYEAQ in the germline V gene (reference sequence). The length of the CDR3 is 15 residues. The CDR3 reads CASTLDRGSSGELFF. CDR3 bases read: TGTGCTAGCACCCTCGACAGGGGAAGTTCCGGGGAG. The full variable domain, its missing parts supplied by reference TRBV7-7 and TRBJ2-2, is GAGVSQSPRYKVTKRGQDVTLRCDPISSHATLYWYQQALGQGPEFLTYFNYEAQPDKSGLPSDRFSAERPEGSISTLTIQRTEQRDSAMYRCASTLDRGSSGELFFGEGSRLTVL.

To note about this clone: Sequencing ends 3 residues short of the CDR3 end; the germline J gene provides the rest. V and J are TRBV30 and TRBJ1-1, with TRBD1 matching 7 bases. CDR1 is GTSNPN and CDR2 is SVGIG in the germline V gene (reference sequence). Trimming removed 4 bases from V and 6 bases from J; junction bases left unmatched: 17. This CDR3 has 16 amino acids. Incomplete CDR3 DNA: TGTGCCTGGAAAAGACAGGGAAAGGTTGTGACGGCTGAA. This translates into CAWKRQGKVVTAE. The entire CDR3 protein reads CAWKRQGKVVTAEAFF.

The CDR3: CATQATSNTGELFF. The sequenced CDR3 bases are TGTGCCACCCAGGCTACATCGAACACCGGGGAG. The V call is TRBV7-3, the J call TRBJ2-2, with unresolved D. The read stops 3 residues short of the end of the CDR3; the missing end is completed from the germline J gene. CDR3 length equals 14 residues. The germline V gene has CDR1 SGHTA and CDR2 FQGTGA. Trimming pared 10 bases from V and 0 bases from J, leaving 12 bases between. The variable domain in full, completed from reference TRBV7-3 and TRBJ2-2, reads GAGVSQTPSNKVTEKGKYVELRCDPISGHTALYWYRQSLGQGPEFLIYFQGTGAADDSGLPNDRFFAVRPEGSVSTLKIQRTERGDSAVYLCATQATSNTGELFFGEGSRLTVL.

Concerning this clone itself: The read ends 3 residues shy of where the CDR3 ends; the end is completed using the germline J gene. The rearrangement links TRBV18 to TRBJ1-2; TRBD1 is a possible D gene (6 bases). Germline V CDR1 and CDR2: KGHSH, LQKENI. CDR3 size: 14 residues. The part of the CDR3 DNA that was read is TGTGCCAGCTCACCCTACACAGGGACCGATGAC. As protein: CASSPYTGTDD. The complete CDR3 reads CASSPYTGTDDYTF.

Partial CDR3 DNA: TGTGCCAGTAGGGACGTCAGGGACAGCGAC. Translating gives CASRDVRDSD. The complete CDR3 sequence is CASRDVRDSDYTF. V and J are TRBV19 and TRBJ1-2, with TRBD1 matching over 7 bases. The missing CDR3 end, 3 residues past where the read stops, is filled in from the germline J gene. The CDR3 is made up of 13 amino acids. Germline V gives CDR1 LNHDA, CDR2 SQIVND (reference sequence).